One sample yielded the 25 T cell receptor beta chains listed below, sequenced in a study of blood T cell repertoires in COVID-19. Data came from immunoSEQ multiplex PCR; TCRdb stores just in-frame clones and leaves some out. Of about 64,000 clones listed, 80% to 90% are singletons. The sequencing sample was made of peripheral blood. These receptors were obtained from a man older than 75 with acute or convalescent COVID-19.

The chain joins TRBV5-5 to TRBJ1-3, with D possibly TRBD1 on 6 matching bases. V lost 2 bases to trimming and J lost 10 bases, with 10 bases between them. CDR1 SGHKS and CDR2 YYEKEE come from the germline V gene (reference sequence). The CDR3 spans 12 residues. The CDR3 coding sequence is TGTGCCAGCAGCTTACAGGGAGATACCATATATTTT. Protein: CASSLQGDTIYF.

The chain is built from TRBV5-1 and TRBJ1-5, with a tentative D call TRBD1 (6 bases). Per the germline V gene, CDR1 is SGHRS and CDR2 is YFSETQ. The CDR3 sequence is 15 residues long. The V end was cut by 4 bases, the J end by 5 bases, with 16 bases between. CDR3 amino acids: CASSPQTGTDQPQHF. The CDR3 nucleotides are TGCGCCAGCAGCCCCCAGACAGGTACTGATCAGCCCCAGCATTTT.

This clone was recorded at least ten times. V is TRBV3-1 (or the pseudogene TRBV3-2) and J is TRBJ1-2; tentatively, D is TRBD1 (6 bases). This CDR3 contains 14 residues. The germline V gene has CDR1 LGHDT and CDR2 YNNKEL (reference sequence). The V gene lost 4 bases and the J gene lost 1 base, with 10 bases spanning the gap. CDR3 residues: CASSPGTLNYGYTF. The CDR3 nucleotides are TGTGCCAGCAGCCCCGGGACACTTAACTATGGCTACACCTTC.

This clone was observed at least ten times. The CDR3 is CASSPLHKTDTQYF. The CDR3, as DNA: TGTGCCAGTAGTCCGTTACACAAAACAGATACGCAGTATTTT. V and J are TRBV19 and TRBJ2-3; D uncertain. The CDR3 loop spans 14 amino acids. The ends were cut back, 5 bases at V and 3 bases at J, with 12 bases in the middle. The V gene's germline CDR1 is LNHDA and CDR2 SQIVND (reference sequence). The whole variable domain, remainder taken from reference TRBV19 and TRBJ2-3, is DGGITQSPKYLFRKEGQNVTLSCEQNLNHDAMYWYRQDPGQGLRLIYYSQIVNDFQKGDIAEGYSVSREKKESFPLTVTSAQKNPTAFYLCASSPLHKTDTQYFGPGTRLTVL.

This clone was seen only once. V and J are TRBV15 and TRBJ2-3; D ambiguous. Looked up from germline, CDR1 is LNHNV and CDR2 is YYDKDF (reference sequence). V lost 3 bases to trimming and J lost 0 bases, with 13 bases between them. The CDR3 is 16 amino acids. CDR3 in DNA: TGTGCCACCAGCAGGGCCTTGGAGCCTAGCACAGATACGCAGTATTTT. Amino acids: CATSRALEPSTDTQYF.

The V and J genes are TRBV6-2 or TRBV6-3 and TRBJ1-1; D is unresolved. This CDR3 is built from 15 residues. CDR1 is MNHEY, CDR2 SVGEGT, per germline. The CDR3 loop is CVTSKMRSRNTEAFF. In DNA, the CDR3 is TGTGTCACCAGTAAAATGCGGTCGAGGAACACTGAAGCTTTCTTT.

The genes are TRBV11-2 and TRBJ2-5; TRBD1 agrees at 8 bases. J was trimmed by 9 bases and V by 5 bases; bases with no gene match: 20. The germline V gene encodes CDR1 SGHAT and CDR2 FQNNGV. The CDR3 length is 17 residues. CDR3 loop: CASSTLRGTGVEPAQYF. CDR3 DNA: TGTGCCAGCAGCACCCTAAGGGGGACAGGAGTGGAGCCGGCCCAGTACTTC.

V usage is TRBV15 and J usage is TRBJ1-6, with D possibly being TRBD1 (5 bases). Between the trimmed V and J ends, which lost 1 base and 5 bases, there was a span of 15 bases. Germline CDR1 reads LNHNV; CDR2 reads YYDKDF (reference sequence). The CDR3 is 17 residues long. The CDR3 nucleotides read TGTGCCACCAGCAGAGGACCACTCGGGGGAGATAATTCACCCCTCCACTTT. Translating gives CATSRGPLGGDNSPLHF. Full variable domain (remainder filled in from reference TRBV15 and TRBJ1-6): DAMVIQNPRYQVTQFGKPVTLSCSQTLNHNVMYWYQQKSSQAPKLLFHYYDKDFNNEADTPDNFQSRRPNTSFCFLDIRSPGLGDTAMYLCATSRGPLGGDNSPLHFGNGTRLTVT.

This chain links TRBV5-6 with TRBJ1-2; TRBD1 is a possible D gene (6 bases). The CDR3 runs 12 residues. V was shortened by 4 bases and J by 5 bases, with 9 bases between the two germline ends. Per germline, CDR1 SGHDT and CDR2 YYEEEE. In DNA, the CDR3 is TGTGCCAGCAGCCTCAGGGGTTATGGCTACACCTTC. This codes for CASSLRGYGYTF.

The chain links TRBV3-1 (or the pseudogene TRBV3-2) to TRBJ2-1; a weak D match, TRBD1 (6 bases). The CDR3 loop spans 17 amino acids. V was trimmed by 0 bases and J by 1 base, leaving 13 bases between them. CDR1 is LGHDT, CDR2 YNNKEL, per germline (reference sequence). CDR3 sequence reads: CASSQEGTNPSYNEQFF. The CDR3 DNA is TGTGCCAGCAGCCAAGAGGGGACAAACCCATCCTACAATGAGCAGTTCTTC.

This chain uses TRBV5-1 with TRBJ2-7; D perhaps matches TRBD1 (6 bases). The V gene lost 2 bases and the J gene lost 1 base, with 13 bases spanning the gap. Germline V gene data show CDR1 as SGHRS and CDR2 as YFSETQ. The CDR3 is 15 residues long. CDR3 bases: TGCGCCAGCAGCTTCGGACAGCGGCCTTCCTACGAGCAGTACTTC. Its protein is CASSFGQRPSYEQYF.

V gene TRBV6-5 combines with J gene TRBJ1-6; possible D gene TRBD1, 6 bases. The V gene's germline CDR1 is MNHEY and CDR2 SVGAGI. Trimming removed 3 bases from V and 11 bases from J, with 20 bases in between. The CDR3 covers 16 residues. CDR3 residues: CASSYSRINRVAPLHF. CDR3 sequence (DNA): TGTGCCAGCAGTTATTCCCGAATAAACAGGGTGGCACCCCTCCACTTT.

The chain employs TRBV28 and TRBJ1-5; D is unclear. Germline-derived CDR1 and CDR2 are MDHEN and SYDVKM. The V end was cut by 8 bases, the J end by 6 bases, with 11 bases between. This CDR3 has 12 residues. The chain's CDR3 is CASGLNPQPQHF. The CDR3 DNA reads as TGTGCCAGCGGTCTAAACCCTCAGCCCCAGCATTTT.

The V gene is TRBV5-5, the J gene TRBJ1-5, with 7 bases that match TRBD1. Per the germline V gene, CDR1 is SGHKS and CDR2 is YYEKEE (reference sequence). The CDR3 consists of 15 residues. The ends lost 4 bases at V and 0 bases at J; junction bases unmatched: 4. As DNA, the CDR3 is TGTGCCAGCAGCGGGGGACAGATTAGCAATCAGCCCCAGCATTTT. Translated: CASSGGQISNQPQHF.

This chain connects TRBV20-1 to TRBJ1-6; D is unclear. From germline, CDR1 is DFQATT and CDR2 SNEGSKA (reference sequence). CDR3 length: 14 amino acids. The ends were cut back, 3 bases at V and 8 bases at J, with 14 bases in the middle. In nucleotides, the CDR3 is TGCAGTGCTAGTGAAGTTTCGCGGGATTCACCCCTCCACTTT. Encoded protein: CSASEVSRDSPLHF.

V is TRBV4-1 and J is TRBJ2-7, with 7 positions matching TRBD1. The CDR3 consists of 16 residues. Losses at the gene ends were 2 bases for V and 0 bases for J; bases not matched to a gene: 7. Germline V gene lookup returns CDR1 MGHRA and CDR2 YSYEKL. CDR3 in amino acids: CASSQSGGQPSYEQYF. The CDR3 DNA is TGCGCCAGCAGCCAATCTGGGGGACAGCCCTCCTACGAGCAGTACTTC.

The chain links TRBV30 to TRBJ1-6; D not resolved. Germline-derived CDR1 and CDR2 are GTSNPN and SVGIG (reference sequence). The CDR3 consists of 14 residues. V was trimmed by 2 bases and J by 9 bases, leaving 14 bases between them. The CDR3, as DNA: TGTGCCTGGAGTAGGCACCAGACGGGTTCACCCCTCCACTTT. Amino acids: CAWSRHQTGSPLHF.

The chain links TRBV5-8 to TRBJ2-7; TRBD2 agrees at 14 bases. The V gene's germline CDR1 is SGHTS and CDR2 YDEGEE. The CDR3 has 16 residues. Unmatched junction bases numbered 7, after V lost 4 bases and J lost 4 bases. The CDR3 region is CASSRLAGGQRYEQYF. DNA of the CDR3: TGTGCCAGCAGCCGACTAGCGGGGGGGCAGAGGTACGAGCAGTACTTC. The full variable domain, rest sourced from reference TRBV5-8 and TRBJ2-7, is EAGVTQSPTHLIKTRGQQATLRCSPISGHTSVYWYQQALGLGLQFLLWYDEGEERNRGNFPPRFSGRQFPNYSSELNVNALELEDSALYLCASSRLAGGQRYEQYFGPGTRLTVT.

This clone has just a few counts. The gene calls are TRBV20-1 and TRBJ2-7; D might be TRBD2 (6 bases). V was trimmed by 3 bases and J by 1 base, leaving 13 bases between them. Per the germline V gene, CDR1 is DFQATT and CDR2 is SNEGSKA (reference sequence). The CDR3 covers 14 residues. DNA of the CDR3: TGCAGTGCTAGTCTGGAGGGAAAGTCCTACGAGCAGTACTTC. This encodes CSASLEGKSYEQYF.

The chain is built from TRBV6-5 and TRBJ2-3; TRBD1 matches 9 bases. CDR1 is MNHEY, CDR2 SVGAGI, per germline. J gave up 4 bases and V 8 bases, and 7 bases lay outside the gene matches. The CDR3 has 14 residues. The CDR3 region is CASPDRGVPDTQYF. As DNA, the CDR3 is TGTGCCAGCCCGGACAGGGGCGTTCCAGATACGCAGTATTTT.

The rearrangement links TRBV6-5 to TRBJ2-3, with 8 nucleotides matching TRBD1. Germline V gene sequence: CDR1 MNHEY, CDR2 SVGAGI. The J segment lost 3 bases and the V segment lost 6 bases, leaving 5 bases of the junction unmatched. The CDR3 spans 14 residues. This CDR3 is CASRGQGGTDTQYF. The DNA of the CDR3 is TGTGCCAGCAGAGGACAGGGTGGGACAGATACGCAGTATTTT.

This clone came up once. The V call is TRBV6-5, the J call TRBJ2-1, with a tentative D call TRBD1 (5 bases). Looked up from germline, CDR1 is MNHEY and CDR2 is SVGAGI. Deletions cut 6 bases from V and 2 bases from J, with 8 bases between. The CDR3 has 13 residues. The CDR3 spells CASRDRPYNEQFF. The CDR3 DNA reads TGTGCCAGCAGAGACAGACCCTACAATGAGCAGTTCTTC.

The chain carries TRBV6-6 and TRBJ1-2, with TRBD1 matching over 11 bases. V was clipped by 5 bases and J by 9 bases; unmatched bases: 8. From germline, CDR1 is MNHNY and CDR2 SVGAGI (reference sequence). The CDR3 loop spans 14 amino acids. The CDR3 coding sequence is TGTGCCAGCAGTCCGGGACAGGGGGTTTCGCGCTACACCTTC. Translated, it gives CASSPGQGVSRYTF.

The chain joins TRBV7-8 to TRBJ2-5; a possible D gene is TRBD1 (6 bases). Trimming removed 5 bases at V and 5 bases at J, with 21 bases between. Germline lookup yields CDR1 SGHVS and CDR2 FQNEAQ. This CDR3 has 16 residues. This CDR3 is CASSPTQLGARETQYF. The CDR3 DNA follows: TGTGCCAGCAGCCCGACCCAGTTGGGGGCCAGGGAGACCCAGTACTTC.

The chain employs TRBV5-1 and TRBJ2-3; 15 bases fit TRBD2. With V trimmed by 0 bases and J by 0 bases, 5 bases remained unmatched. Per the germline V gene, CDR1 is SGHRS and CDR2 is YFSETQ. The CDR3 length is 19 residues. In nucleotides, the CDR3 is TGCGCCAGCAGCTTGGGAGGGACTAGCGGGGGGCGAAGCACAGATACGCAGTATTTT. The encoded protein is CASSLGGTSGGRSTDTQYF.